The TCR beta chain under discussion was sequenced for a study of Tregs in tolerant kidney transplant recipients (dated by TCRdb to the late 2010s). In terms of the full investigation: The transplants used related donors along with nonmyeloablative bone marrow transplantation, and in the human trials mixed chimerism was transient. Before combined kidney and bone marrow transplantation, this study identified donor-specific regulatory T cells using TCRbeta sequencing and then followed those same cells after transplant. On the study overall, not on this receptor specifically: Donor-specific Treg expansion was found to exceed global Treg expansion in tolerant patients, suggesting antigen-driven rather than nonspecific expansion. The study was limited by small patient numbers, and the findings need validation in larger populations and under other immunosuppression protocols. For some patients the PCR primers changed over time, which made it impossible to compare the samples from those patients at the nucleotide level. Biological reproducibility was not directly assessed, although technical replication error appeared to be minimal. The most biologically relevant and donor-specific TCRbeta repertoire appeared to be identified by expanding Tregs with activated donor B cells.

The CDR1 and CDR2 encoded by the germline V gene are MDHEN and SYDVKM. Including cysteine and phenylalanine, the CDR3 has 12 amino acids. Here the CDR3 DNA is all that survives: 36 bases in frame from base 1. Trimming at the junction amounts to 7 bases on V and 1 base on J, and the germline ends lie 7 bases apart. This clone was found once. The antigen this receptor binds is unknown. No base quality values were provided; no much bigger clone lies one nucleotide off. The intended sense of this specimen's time point label: blood sample drawn before combined kidney and bone marrow transplant. Unstimulated Tregs (CD4+CD25+CD127-), CD4+ non-Tregs (CD4+CD25-), CD4 and CD8 cells were FACS-sorted from thawed PBMCs. Prior to Treg sorting, thawed PBMCs were rested overnight with 200 IU/ml IL-2 at 37 degrees C. The patients were a handful of recipients of combined kidney and bone marrow transplants from the ITN036ST trial, and samples were available only for these trial subjects. Healthy control blood was separated into PBMCs by Ficoll density gradient and cryopreserved, and patient PBMCs were collected both before and after transplant.

For TCRbeta CDR3 sequencing, genomic DNA from the sorted cells was extracted using the QIAGEN DNeasy Blood and Tissue Kit. High-throughput TCRbeta CDR3 sequencing, including PCR amplification with bias correction and internal controls, was performed commercially through immunoSEQ. The published analysis was carried out like this. Unique productive TCRbeta sequences were defined by CDR3 nucleotide sequence when primers matched and otherwise by CDR3 amino acid sequence together with Vbeta and Jbeta genes. Sorting error was corrected by removing sequences shared between sorted populations at a frequency ratio of 2:1 or less, and the remaining shared sequences were assigned to the higher population. A sequence counted as donor-reactive if, in CFSE-low cells, the sequence had a frequency of at least 0.01% and was expanded at least 5-fold compared with unstimulated cells. Repertoire divergence was quantified by Jensen-Shannon divergence using the top 100 TCRbeta sequences ranked by frequency. For samples with multiple sequencing runs, sorting error was corrected in each run separately before the runs were combined. TCRdb took over this immuneACCESS table, retaining in-frame rearrangements with V and J assigned. Such tables are incomplete; in checked studies, under half of the missing clones stem from an unresolved V gene, and the remainder is unexplained. The V and J calls and the clone size are those of that table, but D and trimming were determined from the DNA. Across this sample there are about 64,000 clones, with more than 95% seen only once. The ten most abundant clones make up 0.34% of the sample.

The sequence was obtained from a human donor who received a combined kidney and bone marrow transplant. This material consisted of Tregs from blood, taken before the transplant. This sequence uses TRBV28 and TRBJ1-1; D gene: possibly TRBD1, on 6 matching bases. At the DNA level, the sequence is TGTGCCAGCAAGACAGGGAACACTGAAGCTTTCTTT. The encoded protein is CASKTGNTEAFF.